A single sample is the source of the 27 T cell receptor beta chains below, sequenced in a study of blood T cell repertoires in COVID-19. TCRdb's table, derived via immunoSEQ multiplex PCR, lists solely in-frame clones and lacks some. Among a few hundred thousand clones listed, about 86% were seen once. The sample was peripheral blood. The receptors derive from a man between 18 and 35 years old with active or convalescent COVID-19.

V gene TRBV10-3 combines with J gene TRBJ1-2, with D uncertain. Germline V lookup: CDR1 ENHRY, CDR2 SYGVKD. The CDR3 covers 13 residues. V was trimmed by 7 bases and J by 6 bases, leaving 15 bases between them. For the CDR3, the DNA is TGTGCCATCACGCAGGCCGCGACCAATGGCTACACCTTC. Encoded protein: CAITQAATNGYTF.

V gene TRBV6-1 combines with J gene TRBJ1-6; no definite D call. Germline-derived CDR1 and CDR2 are MNHNS and SASEGT. This CDR3 comprises 15 residues. V was pared by 3 bases and J by 7 bases, with 13 bases between. The CDR3 DNA reads as TGTGCCAGCAGTGATCAGGTTTTGGGCAATTCACCCCTCCACTTT. Its protein product is CASSDQVLGNSPLHF.

V is TRBV7-2 and J is TRBJ2-1, with D unresolved. The CDR3 totals 12 residues. Trimming took off 8 bases at V and 0 bases at J, with 5 bases between the two ends. Germline CDR1 reads SGHTA; CDR2 reads FQGNSA. The CDR3 loop reads CASWSSYNEQFF. The CDR3 nucleotides are TGTGCCAGCTGGAGCTCCTACAATGAGCAGTTCTTC.

About this clone: Other DNA variants within this sample encode the same CDR3. The V and J genes are TRBV4-1 and TRBJ1-5; possibly TRBD1 for D (5 bases). The V and J ends lost 0 bases and 3 bases respectively, with 9 bases between them. Germline loops: CDR1 MGHRA, CDR2 YSYEKL. The CDR3 covers 15 residues. The CDR3 region has the DNA TGCGCCAGCAGCCAAGAAGGACACTCCAATCAGCCCCAGCATTTT. It specifies CASSQEGHSNQPQHF.

The rearrangement links TRBV12-5 to TRBJ2-3; 12 bases are shared with TRBD2. J lost 2 bases, V lost 3 bases, and 6 bases had no gene match. This CDR3 has 17 amino acids. The V gene's germline CDR1 is LGHNT and CDR2 FRNRAP. CDR3 in amino acids: CASGFGLAGGPTDTQYF. CDR3 coding DNA: TGTGCTAGTGGTTTTGGCCTAGCGGGGGGGCCCACAGATACGCAGTATTTT. Variable domain in full (rest from reference TRBV12-5 and TRBJ2-3): DARVTQTPRHKVTEMGQEVTMRCQPILGHNTVFWYRQTMMQGLELLAYFRNRAPLDDSGMPKDRFSAEMPDATLATLKIQPSEPRDSAVYFCASGFGLAGGPTDTQYFGPGTRLTVL.

The chain is built from TRBV5-6 and TRBJ1-3; TRBD1 might be the D (6 bases). The CDR3 is made up of 15 amino acids. Trimming stripped 4 bases from V and 8 bases from J, with 19 bases between. Germline values: CDR1 SGHDT, CDR2 YYEEEE. CDR3 in DNA: TGTGCCAGCAGCCAACTCAGGGGCTTCGGGGACACCATATATTTT. This encodes CASSQLRGFGDTIYF.

The chain is built from TRBV6-6 and TRBJ1-2; TRBD1 matches at 8 bases. CDR1 and CDR2 (germline): MNHNY, SVGAGI (reference sequence). The CDR3 sequence is 13 residues long. V shed 6 bases and J 7 bases; nucleotides not matched to a gene: 7. The CDR3 loop is CASRVGQGGGYTF. The CDR3 DNA follows: TGTGCCAGCAGGGTCGGACAGGGAGGTGGCTACACCTTC.

This chain joins TRBV19 and TRBJ2-4, with 7 nucleotides matching TRBD1. The V gene's germline CDR1 is LNHDA and CDR2 SQIVND (reference sequence). Trimming at V came to 3 bases and at J to 6 bases, leaving 5 bases not matched to a gene. The CDR3 runs 14 residues. This chain's CDR3 is CASSIPGDRNIQYF. For the CDR3, the DNA is TGTGCCAGTAGTATTCCCGGGGACAGAAACATTCAGTACTTC.

This sequence joins TRBV2 and TRBJ1-4; D may be TRBD1 (5 bases). Germline CDR1 and CDR2: SNHLY and FYNNEI. The CDR3 is made up of 15 amino acids. Trimming left V 4 bases short and J 5 bases short, with 14 bases between. CDR3 loop: CASSAVTVGNEKLFF. The CDR3 DNA follows: TGTGCCAGCAGTGCCGTGACAGTTGGAAATGAAAAACTGTTTTTT.

V is TRBV13 and J is TRBJ2-7; D perhaps matches TRBD1 (6 bases). Germline loops: CDR1 PRHDT, CDR2 FYEKMQ (reference sequence). The CDR3 sequence is 14 residues long. Trimming removed 3 bases from V and 4 bases from J, with 13 bases in between. CDR3 amino acids: CASSLGRGLYEQYF. In nucleotides, the CDR3 is TGTGCCAGCAGCTTGGGCAGGGGCCTATACGAGCAGTACTTC. The variable domain in full, with the rest retrieved from reference TRBV13 and TRBJ2-7, is AAGVIQSPRHLIKEKRETATLKCYPIPRHDTVYWYQQGPGQDPQFLISFYEKMQSDKGSIPDRFSAQQFSDYHSELNMSSLELGDSALYFCASSLGRGLYEQYFGPGTRLTVT.

This clone was seen more than once but under ten times. The chain recombines TRBV6-4 with TRBJ2-2; 8 bases are a match to TRBD2. V dropped 4 bases and J dropped 3; count of bases not matched to a gene: 1. Germline V gene sequence: CDR1 MRHNA, CDR2 SNTAGT. This CDR3 comprises 14 residues. CDR3: CASSAGGHTGELFF. The CDR3 DNA follows: TGTGCCAGCAGTGCGGGGGGGCACACCGGGGAGCTGTTTTTT.

The chain has TRBV5-1 and TRBJ2-5, with 9 bases lining up with TRBD2. The trim removed 6 bases at V and 4 bases at J, leaving 7 bases unmatched. The CDR3 has 14 amino acids. CDR1 is SGHRS, CDR2 YFSETQ, per germline. The DNA for the CDR3 is TGCGCCAGCACCTGGCGGGGGGGCCTAGAGACCCAGTACTTC. Encoded protein: CASTWRGGLETQYF.

The V and J genes are TRBV7-7 and TRBJ2-7; D gene uncertain. Germline V gene lookup returns CDR1 SSHAT and CDR2 FNYEAQ (reference sequence). The CDR3 spans 15 residues. Trimming shortened V by 2 bases and J by 2 bases, and 13 bases separated the two germline ends. CDR3 sequence reads: CASSLRPDPTYEQYF. As DNA, the CDR3 is TGTGCCAGCAGCTTACGCCCAGATCCCACCTACGAGCAGTACTTC.

This chain joins TRBV2 and TRBJ1-2; 8 bases fit TRBD1. The germline V gene has CDR1 SNHLY and CDR2 FYNNEI. The CDR3 contains 16 residues. V was clipped by 0 bases and J by 2 bases; unmatched bases: 5. The CDR3 DNA follows: TGTGCCAGCAGTGAAGCGGTGACAGGGGTGAACTATGGCTACACCTTC. Translated, it gives CASSEAVTGVNYGYTF.

V usage is TRBV18 and J usage is TRBJ2-5; TRBD2 agrees at 8 bases. V lost 3 bases to trimming and J lost 1 base; unmatched junction nucleotides: 4. This CDR3 spans 15 amino acids. Germline CDR1 KGHSH, CDR2 LQKENI. CDR3 loop: CASSPIAGPQETQYF. The CDR3 DNA sequence: TGTGCCAGCTCACCCATAGCGGGACCCCAAGAGACCCAGTACTTC.

The chain links TRBV5-1 to TRBJ1-6; TRBD1 matches at 7 bases. Trimming removed 3 bases from V and 2 bases from J; junction bases left unmatched: 2. The CDR3 consists of 15 residues. The germline V gene has CDR1 SGHRS and CDR2 YFSETQ. The CDR3 reads CASSSTGTYNSPLHF. DNA for the CDR3: TGCGCCAGCAGCTCGACAGGGACCTATAATTCACCCCTCCACTTT.

This clone was counted between two and nine times. The CDR3 nucleotides are TGCGCCAGCAGCTTGGGAGGACTAGCGGGGGGCTCCTGGGGAGAGACCCAGTACTTC. This gives the protein CASSLGGLAGGSWGETQYF. The gene calls are TRBV5-1 and TRBJ2-5, with 14 bases that match TRBD2. V gave up 0 bases and J gave up 4 bases; unmatched junction bases: 11. This CDR3 spans 19 amino acids. CDR1 SGHRS and CDR2 YFSETQ come from the germline V gene.

For this clone: The DNA is left out, because the CDR3 cannot be placed on it with certainty; the CDR3 is given as TCRdb lists it. CDR3 in amino acids: CASSSSMAATNEKLFF. The V gene is TRBV6-5, the J gene TRBJ1-4; the D segment call TRBD1 is taken from the table without a DNA check. Per germline, CDR1 MNHEY and CDR2 SVGAGI. Inclusive of both ends, the CDR3 amounts to 16 amino acids.

The chain employs TRBV2 and TRBJ1-5, with D possibly TRBD1 on 5 matching bases. Trimming stripped 7 bases from V and 5 bases from J, with 18 bases between. The length of the CDR3 is 15 residues. Germline V gives CDR1 SNHLY, CDR2 FYNNEI. Here the CDR3 reads CASNRGDGGYQPQHF. In DNA form, the CDR3 reads TGTGCCAGCAACCGCGGGGACGGAGGTTATCAGCCCCAGCATTTT.

This clone appeared a single time. The chain employs TRBV18 and TRBJ1-3; 11 bases are a match to TRBD1. Germline lookup yields CDR1 KGHSH and CDR2 LQKENI. Unmatched junction bases numbered 8, after V lost 4 bases and J lost 0 bases. The CDR3 extends over 18 amino acids. DNA for the CDR3: TGTGCCAGCTCACTCGGGACAGGGGGATTCTTCTCTGGAAACACCATATATTTT. Translation gives CASSLGTGGFFSGNTIYF. Full variable domain (missing parts from reference TRBV18 and TRBJ1-3): NAGVMQNPRHLVRRRGQEARLRCSPMKGHSHVYWYRQLPEEGLKFMVYLQKENIIDESGMPKERFSAEFPKEGPSILRIQQVVRGDSAAYFCASSLGTGGFFSGNTIYFGEGSWLTVV.

V and J are TRBV24-1 and TRBJ1-3; D call uncertain. V was pared by 6 bases and J by 0 bases, with 5 bases between. The CDR3 runs to 13 residues. Germline loops: CDR1 KGHDR, CDR2 SFDVKD. The CDR3 region is CATSSSSGNTIYF. CDR3 sequence (DNA): TGTGCCACCAGTTCTAGCTCTGGAAACACCATATATTTT.

The genes are TRBV28 and TRBJ2-7, with D perhaps matching TRBD1 (6 bases). The V end was cut by 5 bases, the J end by 3 bases, with 14 bases between. The CDR3 has 14 residues. CDR1 is MDHEN, CDR2 SYDVKM, per germline. The CDR3 nucleotides are TGTGCCAGCAGTACGATACAGGGAATCTACGAGCAGTACTTC. Protein product: CASSTIQGIYEQYF.

The rearrangement uses TRBV6-5 and TRBJ2-7; TRBD1 aligns across 8 bases. Germline V lookup: CDR1 MNHEY, CDR2 SVGAGI. This CDR3 is built from 13 residues. After removal of 6 bases from V and 9 bases from J, the junction contained 10 bases not matched to a gene. The CDR3 DNA sequence: TGTGCCAGCAGGACACGACAGGGGACGGCGCAGTACTTC. Protein product: CASRTRQGTAQYF.

The J gene is TRBJ2-5, the V gene TRBV10-1, with 8 bases aligning to TRBD2. This CDR3 is 15 amino acids long. J lost 12 bases, V lost 2 bases, and 14 bases had no gene match. CDR1 is WNHNN, CDR2 SYGVQD, per germline (reference sequence). DNA for the CDR3: TGCGCCAGCAGTGAGACTAGCGGAGGGCTAAGGAATGAGTACTTC. Translation gives CASSETSGGLRNEYF.

The genes are TRBV5-1 and TRBJ2-3; D is perhaps TRBD1 (6 bases). CDR1 and CDR2 (germline): SGHRS, YFSETQ. With 2 bases removed from V and 3 bases from J, the gap between germline ends came to 10 bases. The CDR3 runs to 14 residues. The CDR3 nucleotides read TGCGCCAGCAGCTTTGGGGGCCCAACAGATACGCAGTATTTT. It encodes CASSFGGPTDTQYF. The full variable domain, with the rest looked up from reference TRBV5-1 and TRBJ2-3, is KAGVTQTPRYLIKTRGQQVTLSCSPISGHRSVSWYQQTPGQGLQFLFEYFSETQRNKGNFPGRFSGRQFSNSRSEMNVSTLELGDSALYLCASSFGGPTDTQYFGPGTRLTVL.

The J gene is TRBJ2-7, the V gene TRBV2; D remains unclear. The CDR3 sequence is 13 residues long. Trimming cost V 3 bases and J 4 bases, with 10 bases left between them. From germline, CDR1 is SNHLY and CDR2 FYNNEI. CDR3: CASSDQDSYEQYF. CDR3 in DNA: TGTGCCAGCAGTGACCAGGATTCATACGAGCAGTACTTC.

V usage is TRBV4-3 and J usage is TRBJ2-2; no firm D call. The CDR3 covers 13 residues. The V gene lost 0 bases and the J gene lost 3 bases, with 2 bases spanning the gap. CDR1 and CDR2 from the germline V gene are LGHNA and YSLEER. This CDR3 reads CASSQDDTGELFF. CDR3 coding DNA: TGCGCCAGCAGCCAAGACGACACCGGGGAGCTGTTTTTT.